Below are 10 T cell receptor beta chains sequenced from a single sample in a study of shared clonotypes between healthy human individuals. Only in-frame clones appear in the TCRdb table, and some are missing; sequencing was by immunoSEQ multiplex PCR. The sample lists roughly 530,000 clones, 96% occurring once. The sequencing input was naive CD4+ T cells sorted from blood. Subset meaning: CD45RA+ positively selected. The source is a woman under 40 in good health.

This sequence joins TRBV28 and TRBJ2-7, with no clear D. The CDR3 has 13 amino acids. Trimming left V 3 bases short and J 4 bases short, with 10 bases between. The germline CDR1 and CDR2 sequences are MDHEN and SYDVKM. In DNA, the CDR3 is TGTGCCAGCAGTTTGGGGAACGGATACGAGCAGTACTTC. Protein: CASSLGNGYEQYF.

The rearrangement joins TRBV27 to TRBJ2-7; D is perhaps TRBD2 (5 bases). Germline values: CDR1 MNHEY, CDR2 SMNVEV (reference sequence). Trimming shortened V by 4 bases and J by 4 bases, and 20 bases separated the two germline ends. The CDR3 spans 16 residues. Written as DNA, the CDR3 is TGTGCCAGCAGTTCCACGACTGACGTCCGGGGATACGAGCAGTACTTC. Translating gives CASSSTTDVRGYEQYF.

The chain uses TRBV18 and TRBJ1-6, with D unresolved. CDR1 and CDR2 from the germline V gene are KGHSH and LQKENI. Trimming left V 3 bases short and J 6 bases short, with 6 bases between. This CDR3 has 13 residues. The CDR3 loop reads CASSPDRNSPLHF. DNA of the CDR3: TGTGCCAGCTCACCGGACCGTAATTCACCCCTCCACTTT.

J is TRBJ2-5 and V is TRBV29-1; 8 bases are a match to TRBD2. Trimming took 7 bases from V and 0 from J; bases not matched to a gene: 4. Looked up from germline, CDR1 is SQVTM and CDR2 is ANQGSEA. This CDR3 is 13 amino acids long. This chain's CDR3 is CSAGGHNQETQYF. CDR3 DNA sequence: TGCAGCGCGGGGGGGCATAACCAAGAGACCCAGTACTTC.

This clone was found once. CDR3 in DNA: TGTGCCATCCGGGACACCACCAATCAGCCCCAGCATTTT. Protein product: CAIRDTTNQPQHF. V gene TRBV10-3 combines with J gene TRBJ1-5; TRBD1 might be the D (6 bases). The V end was cut by 8 bases, the J end by 3 bases, with 11 bases between. The length of the CDR3 is 13 residues. Germline assignment: CDR1 ENHRY and CDR2 SYGVKD.

This chain uses TRBV5-4 with TRBJ2-5; 9 positions match TRBD2. CDR3 length: 13 amino acids. The germline CDR1 and CDR2 sequences are SGHNT and YYREEE (reference sequence). V lost 1 base to trimming and J lost 11 bases; unmatched junction nucleotides: 6. The CDR3 region is CASSLSSGDRQYF. The CDR3 coding sequence is TGTGCCAGCAGCTTGTCTAGCGGGGACCGGCAGTACTTC.

The rearrangement joins TRBV19 to TRBJ2-7; TRBD2 agrees at 9 bases. V lost 3 bases and J lost 2; bases outside the gene matches: 5. CDR1 LNHDA and CDR2 SQIVND come from the germline V gene (reference sequence). The CDR3 is 15 amino acids. CDR3 region: CASSIMREGPYEQYF. The CDR3 nucleotides are TGTGCCAGTAGTATCATGCGGGAGGGCCCCTACGAGCAGTACTTC.

The chain employs TRBV7-1 and TRBJ2-7; 7 nucleotides align to TRBD1. TRBV7-1 is an open reading frame, and its role is uncertain. The CDR3 totals 14 residues. V was clipped by 4 bases and J by 4 bases; unmatched bases: 7. CDR3 in amino acids: CASSLTGAPYEQYF. The CDR3 nucleotides read TGTGCCAGCAGCTTAACAGGGGCACCTTACGAGCAGTACTTC.

The chain combines TRBV11-3 with TRBJ1-3; tentative D call: TRBD1 (5 bases). This CDR3 contains 15 residues. CDR1 is SGHNT and CDR2 is YENEEA in the germline V gene. Trimming shortened V by 0 bases and J by 2 bases, and 8 bases separated the two germline ends. The CDR3 coding sequence is TGTGCCAGCAGCTTAGATTCGGGGGCTGGAAACACCATATATTTT. As protein: CASSLDSGAGNTIYF.

Details on this clone: Different DNA sequences within this sample yield the same CDR3. The chain couples TRBV7-9 to TRBJ1-4; no clear D gene. This CDR3 comprises 14 residues. Germline CDR1 is SEHNR and CDR2 is FQNEAQ (reference sequence). Trimming removed 4 bases from V and 0 bases from J, with 6 bases in between. The CDR3 DNA is TGTGCCAGCAGCTGGACCGCAACTAATGAAAAACTGTTTTTT. Encoded protein: CASSWTATNEKLFF.